The 12 T cell receptor beta chains in this list originate from one sample, sequenced in a study of shared clonotypes between healthy human individuals. Measured with immunoSEQ multiplex PCR; TCRdb has only the in-frame clones, and not every one. The repertoire holds 190,000 or so clones, with around 63% as singletons. The source material was memory CD4+ T cells sorted from blood. Subset denoted: CD45RA-negative fraction. These receptors were obtained from a man aged 30 to 39 in good health.

This clone was seen just once. The CDR3 here is CAWSKSHTEAFF. The CDR3, as DNA: TGTGCCTGGAGTAAAAGCCACACTGAAGCTTTCTTT. The rearrangement uses TRBV30 and TRBJ1-1; no firm D call. The CDR3 consists of 12 residues. CDR1 is GTSNPN and CDR2 is SVGIG in the germline V gene (reference sequence). The germline V and J ends were trimmed by 2 bases and 3 bases, with 7 bases remaining between them.

The chain combines TRBV9 with TRBJ2-7; 7 bases match TRBD2. CDR3 length: 17 residues. Germline V gene lookup returns CDR1 SGDLS and CDR2 YYNGEE. V lost 0 bases and J lost 4; bases outside the gene matches: 13. CDR3 protein: CASSVDISAGVKYEQYF. The DNA for the CDR3 is TGTGCCAGCAGCGTAGACATTTCGGCGGGAGTCAAGTACGAGCAGTACTTC.

This chain uses TRBV10-3 with TRBJ2-3; D is ambiguous. The CDR3 contains 11 residues. V was pared by 2 bases and J by 6 bases, with 3 bases between. CDR1 is ENHRY, CDR2 SYGVKD, per germline. The chain's CDR3 is CAISEKDTQYF. DNA for the CDR3: TGTGCCATCAGTGAGAAGGATACGCAGTATTTT.

This clone was seen just once. DNA of the CDR3: TGTGCCAGCAGCTTGGCAGGGGGCTTTGAAGCTTTCTTT. This gives the protein CASSLAGGFEAFF. The chain employs TRBV5-5 and TRBJ1-1; 8 bases match TRBD1. Trimming cost V 0 bases and J 7 bases; bases outside gene matches: 2. Germline loops: CDR1 SGHKS, CDR2 YYEKEE (reference sequence). CDR3 length equals 13 residues.

The chain couples TRBV15 to TRBJ2-1; D is undetermined. Germline V gene sequence: CDR1 LNHNV, CDR2 YYDKDF (reference sequence). The V end was cut by 2 bases, the J end by 10 bases, with 9 bases between. This CDR3 spans 12 amino acids. The CDR3 region has the DNA TGTGCCACCAGCAGATTGACCCGAGAGCAGTTCTTC. Amino acid sequence: CATSRLTREQFF. The entire variable domain, with the rest obtained from reference TRBV15 and TRBJ2-1, is as follows: DAMVIQNPRYQVTQFGKPVTLSCSQTLNHNVMYWYQQKSSQAPKLLFHYYDKDFNNEADTPDNFQSRRPNTSFCFLDIRSPGLGDTAMYLCATSRLTREQFFGPGTRLTVL.

CDR3 DNA sequence: TGTGCCAGCAGCTTGTGGGCAGGGGGCCGCCGGGACGAGCAGTACTTC. The encoded protein is CASSLWAGGRRDEQYF. The chain uses TRBV5-4 and TRBJ2-7, with TRBD1 identical over 8 bases. CDR3 size: 16 residues. V was clipped by 1 base and J by 5 bases; unmatched bases: 11. Germline V gene lookup returns CDR1 SGHNT and CDR2 YYREEE (reference sequence).

The sample holds a few counts of this clone. The chain uses TRBV5-1 and TRBJ2-7; 8 bases line up with TRBD2. Losses at the gene ends were 0 bases for V and 4 bases for J; bases not matched to a gene: 3. Germline CDR1 SGHRS, CDR2 YFSETQ. There are 14 residues in the CDR3. This CDR3 is CASSLAGGPYEQYF. The DNA for the CDR3 is TGCGCCAGCAGCTTGGCGGGAGGGCCTTACGAGCAGTACTTC.

The table lists this clone with many counts. Written as DNA, the CDR3 is TGTGCCAGCAGTTACTCGTCCGGAGATCAGCCCCAGCATTTT. This codes for CASSYSSGDQPQHF. The gene calls are TRBV6-6 and TRBJ1-5; D not certain. The CDR3 extends over 14 amino acids. Germline V gives CDR1 MNHNY, CDR2 SVGAGI (reference sequence). V dropped 0 bases and J dropped 5 bases, with 8 bases sitting between them.

Only one count was recorded for this clone. The chain uses TRBV7-2 and TRBJ2-1; D ambiguous. V shed 4 bases and J shed 9 bases, with 19 bases lying between them. Germline-derived CDR1 and CDR2 are SGHTA and FQGNSA. The CDR3 has 15 residues. CDR3 residues: CASSYALGSHLEQFF. The CDR3 DNA reads as TGTGCCAGCAGCTACGCCCTTGGCTCTCACCTTGAGCAGTTCTTC.

The gene calls are TRBV19 and TRBJ2-6; D uncertain. The CDR3 totals 16 residues. V dropped 0 bases and J dropped 2 bases, with 8 bases sitting between them. From germline, CDR1 is LNHDA and CDR2 SQIVND (reference sequence). CDR3 sequence: CASSIDSKAGANVLTF. Here the CDR3 DNA reads TGTGCCAGTAGTATAGACTCGAAGGCTGGGGCCAACGTCCTGACTTTC.

There are many counts of this clone. This sample includes further DNA sequences coding for the same CDR3. V is TRBV2 and J is TRBJ2-3; unclear D gene. The V gene's germline CDR1 is SNHLY and CDR2 FYNNEI. V was shortened by 6 bases and J by 2 bases, with 6 bases between the two germline ends. The CDR3 has 12 residues. The chain's CDR3 is CASRRSTDTQYF. DNA of the CDR3: TGTGCCAGCAGGAGATCCACAGATACGCAGTATTTT.

Details on this clone: The same CDR3 can be traced to other DNA sequences in this sample. The V and J genes are TRBV5-1 and TRBJ2-1; D remains ambiguous. The CDR3 length is 14 residues. The V and J ends lost 4 bases and 4 bases respectively, with 12 bases between them. Germline CDR1 SGHRS, CDR2 YFSETQ. The CDR3 nucleotides are TGCGCCAGCAGCGGCGATGGGTCTTACAATGAGCAGTTCTTC. Translating it yields CASSGDGSYNEQFF.